The clone carrying this T cell receptor (beta chain) was observed a single time. The CDR3 sequence is 14 residues long. Trimming shortened V by 2 bases and J by 0 bases, and 7 bases separated the two germline ends. Germline V gives CDR1 MNHEY, CDR2 SVGAGI. Using immunoSEQ multiplex PCR, the repertoire was profiled, and TCRdb retains in-frame clones only, with some absent. The sample holds around 130,000 clones; about 88% are singletons and the top ten take roughly 3.4%. The data stem from a study of control samples from healthy donors and cancer patients. The TCR comes from a man aged 50-60 years in good health. Sequencing was carried out using blood. This chain uses TRBV6-5 with TRBJ1-2; D ambiguous. The CDR3 DNA reads TGTGCCAGCAGTTACCGGCCTCCTAACTATGGCTACACCTTC. Its translation: CASSYRPPNYGYTF.